The clone carrying this TCR beta chain was detected only once. The recovered donors of Cohort 3 showed two negative PCRs, clearance, or symptom resolution. The source of the sample is a study of blood T cell repertoires in COVID-19. The overall study: Samples representing acute and convalescent COVID-19 were sourced from the United States, Italy and Spain.

The ends were cut back, 6 bases at V and 5 bases at J, with 13 bases in the middle. The germline V gene encodes CDR1 SGHTA and CDR2 FQGTGA. The CDR3 contains 13 residues. In the authors' workflow: For nucleated cells, counts were estimated from reference gene primer amplification. Profiled with immunoSEQ multiplex PCR; TCRdb holds only in-frame clones, not every one. That table furnishes V, J and clone size, whereas the DNA furnished D and trimming. Of 350,000 to 450,000 clones in the sample, 85% to 90% were seen once. This chain connects TRBV7-3 to TRBJ2-5, with D perhaps matching TRBD1 (5 bases). Sequencing was carried out using PBMCs or T cells enriched from blood (not recorded which). The sequence came from a young woman who had recovered from COVID-19. This chain's CDR3 is CASSPQGGETQYF. The DNA for the CDR3 is TGTGCCAGCAGTCCTCAGGGTGGCGAGACCCAGTACTTC.